These T cell receptor beta chains were read from a single sample in a study of blood T cell repertoires in COVID-19. The method was immunoSEQ multiplex PCR; TCRdb's version includes in-frame clones alone and lacks a portion of them. The sample yields about 300,000 clones, about 87% seen once. Sequences were obtained from peripheral blood. The source is a man between 65 and 85 years old with acute or convalescent COVID-19. Each CDR3 is given with its conserved first and last residue. Each record gives: V gene, J gene, clone size, D gene, CDR3 DNA, CDR3 protein. D genes are given only for firm matches. Clone size appears in some rows only: once, few, many, or a class for an expanded clone.

TRBV6-1	TRBJ2-1	.	.	TGTGCCAGCAGTGAATTCAGGGTTGGTGAGCAGTTCTTC	CASSEFRVGEQFF
TRBV5-1	TRBJ2-3	once	TRBD2	TGCGCCAGCAGGATAGCGGGGGTTCGTGATACGCAGTATTTT	CASRIAGVRDTQYF
TRBV5-1	TRBJ2-1	.	TRBD1	TGCGCCAGCAGCATTCCGGACAGGGAGAAATCCTACAATGAGCAGTTCTTC	CASSIPDREKSYNEQFF
TRBV13	TRBJ2-1	.	TRBD1	TGTGCCAGCAGCCCCCGACAGGGGCATTGGGATGAGCAGTTCTTC	CASSPRQGHWDEQFF
TRBV7-6	TRBJ2-3	.	TRBD2	TGTGCCAGCAGCACCGGGACTAGCGGAACAGATACGCAGTATTTT	CASSTGTSGTDTQYF
TRBV19	TRBJ1-6	many	TRBD1	TGTGCCAGCCGACAGGGGAGCTCCTATAATTCACCCCTCCACTTT	CASRQGSSYNSPLHF
TRBV6-2/TRBV6-3	TRBJ2-7	.	TRBD1	TGTGCCAGCAGTAAAACCGGGACAGGGGGCTACGAGCAGTACTTC	CASSKTGTGGYEQYF
TRBV3-1/TRBV3-2	TRBJ2-1	.	.	TGTGCCAGCAGCCACTACTACAATGAGCAGTTCTTC	CASSHYYNEQFF
TRBV5-6	TRBJ2-5	once	TRBD2	TGTGCCAGCAGCTTGAAAACAAGCGGGGGTGTTTTGGAGACCCAGTACTTC	CASSLKTSGGVLETQYF
TRBV5-1	TRBJ2-1	.	TRBD2	TGCGCCAGCAGCGTAACTAGCGGCTCCTACAATGAGCAGTTCTTC	CASSVTSGSYNEQFF
TRBV4-2	TRBJ2-1	once	.	TGTGCCAGCAGCCCGGACTTGGGCGGTGCCTCCTACAATGAGCAGTTCTTC	CASSPDLGGASYNEQFF
TRBV6-6	TRBJ1-3	few	.	TGTGCCAGCAGTTACTCTCAGCCCGGGGGATACACCATATATTTT	CASSYSQPGGYTIYF
TRBV3-1/TRBV3-2	TRBJ2-5	.	TRBD2	TGTGCCAGCAGCCAACAACACCTAGCGGGGAACAAAGAGACCCAGTACTTC	CASSQQHLAGNKETQYF
TRBV7-2	TRBJ2-3	.	TRBD1	TGTGCCAGCAGCTTAGTCGCCCGCCAGGGGGCGGGTACGCAGTATTTT	CASSLVARQGAGTQYF
TRBV10-3	TRBJ1-3	.	TRBD1	TGTGCCATCAGTAGGGGACAGGGCTCTGGAAACACCATATATTTT	CAISRGQGSGNTIYF